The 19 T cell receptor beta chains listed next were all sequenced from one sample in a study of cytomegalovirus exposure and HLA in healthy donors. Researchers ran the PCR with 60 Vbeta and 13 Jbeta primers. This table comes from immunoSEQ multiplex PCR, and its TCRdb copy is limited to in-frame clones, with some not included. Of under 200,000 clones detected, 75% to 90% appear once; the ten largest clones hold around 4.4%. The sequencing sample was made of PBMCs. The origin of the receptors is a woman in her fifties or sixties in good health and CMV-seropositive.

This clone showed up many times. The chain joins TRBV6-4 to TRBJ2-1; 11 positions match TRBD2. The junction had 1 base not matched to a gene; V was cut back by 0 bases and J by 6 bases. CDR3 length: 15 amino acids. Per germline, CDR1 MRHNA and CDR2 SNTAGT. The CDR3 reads CASSDSSGGANEQFF. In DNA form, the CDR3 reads TGTGCCAGCAGTGACTCTAGCGGGGGGGCCAATGAGCAGTTCTTC.

The CDR3 DNA is TGTGCCAGCAGCGTAGGCGCCCTCTATGGCTACACCTTC. Amino acid sequence: CASSVGALYGYTF. This chain uses TRBV9 with TRBJ1-2; D call uncertain. Germline values: CDR1 SGDLS, CDR2 YYNGEE. This CDR3 region has 13 residues. Trimming shortened V by 0 bases and J by 4 bases, and 7 bases separated the two germline ends.

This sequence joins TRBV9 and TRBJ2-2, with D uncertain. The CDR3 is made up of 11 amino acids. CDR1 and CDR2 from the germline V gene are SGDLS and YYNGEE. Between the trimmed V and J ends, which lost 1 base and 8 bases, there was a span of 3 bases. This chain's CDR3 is CASSVLGELFF. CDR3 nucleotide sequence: TGTGCCAGCAGCGTATTAGGGGAGCTGTTTTTT.

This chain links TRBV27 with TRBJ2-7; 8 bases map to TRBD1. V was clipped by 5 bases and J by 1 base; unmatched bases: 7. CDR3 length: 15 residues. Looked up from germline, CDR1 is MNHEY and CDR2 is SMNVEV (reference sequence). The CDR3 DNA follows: TGTGCCAGCAGTCCCCGGACAGGGTTTTCCTACGAGCAGTACTTC. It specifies CASSPRTGFSYEQYF.

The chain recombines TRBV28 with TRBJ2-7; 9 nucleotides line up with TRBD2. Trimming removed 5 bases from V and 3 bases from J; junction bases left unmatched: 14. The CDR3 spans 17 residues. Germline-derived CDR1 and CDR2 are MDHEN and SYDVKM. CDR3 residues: CASSPPGGLAGIYEQYF. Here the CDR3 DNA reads TGTGCCAGCAGTCCCCCTGGCGGGCTAGCGGGGATCTACGAGCAGTACTTC. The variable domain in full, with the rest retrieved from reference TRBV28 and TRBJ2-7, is DVKVTQSSRYLVKRTGEKVFLECVQDMDHENMFWYRQDPGLGLRLIYFSYDVKMKEKGDIPEGYSVSREKKERFSLILESASTNQTSMYLCASSPPGGLAGIYEQYFGPGTRLTVT.

The CDR3 is CATSGDRASYEQYF. As DNA, the CDR3 is TGTGCCACCAGCGGGGACAGGGCGTCCTACGAGCAGTACTTC. V and J are TRBV15 and TRBJ2-5, with TRBD1 identical over 9 bases. The J call may be incorrect, as the DNA end agrees better with TRBJ2-7. This CDR3 is built from 14 residues. CDR1 and CDR2 (germline): LNHNV, YYDKDF (reference sequence).

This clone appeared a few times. DNA of the CDR3: TGTGCCAGTAGGGGGACGACAGGGGGCCGACGGATCCCGGCGGGAAGGAGGGGCACAGATACGCAGTATTTT. It codes for CASRGTTGGRRIPAGRRGTDTQYF. This rearrangement joins TRBV19 to TRBJ2-3, with 10 bases lining up with TRBD1. Germline CDR1 LNHDA, CDR2 SQIVND (reference sequence). V shed 6 bases, J shed 1 base, and the junction held 31 bases outside the gene matches. There are 24 residues in the CDR3. Full variable domain (remainder filled in from reference TRBV19 and TRBJ2-3): DGGITQSPKYLFRKEGQNVTLSCEQNLNHDAMYWYRQDPGQGLRLIYYSQIVNDFQKGDIAEGYSVSREKKESFPLTVTSAQKNPTAFYLCASRGTTGGRRIPAGRRGTDTQYFGPGTRLTVL.

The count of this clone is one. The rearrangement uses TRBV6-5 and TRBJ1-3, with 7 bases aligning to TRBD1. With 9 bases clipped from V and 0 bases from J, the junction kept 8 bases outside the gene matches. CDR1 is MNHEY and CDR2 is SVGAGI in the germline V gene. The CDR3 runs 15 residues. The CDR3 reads CASRQGPSSGNTIYF. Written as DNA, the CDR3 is TGTGCCAGTCGACAGGGCCCTAGCTCTGGAAACACCATATATTTT.

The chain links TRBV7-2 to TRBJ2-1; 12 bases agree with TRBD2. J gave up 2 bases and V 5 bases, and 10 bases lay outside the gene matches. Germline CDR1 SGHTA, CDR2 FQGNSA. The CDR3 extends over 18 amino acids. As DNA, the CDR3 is TGTGCCAGCAGCCTGTATCGGACTAGCGGGACTACCTACAATGAGCAGTTCTTC. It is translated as CASSLYRTSGTTYNEQFF. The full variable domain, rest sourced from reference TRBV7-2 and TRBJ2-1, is GAGVSQSPSNKVTEKGKDVELRCDPISGHTALYWYRQSLGQGLEFLIYFQGNSAPDKSGLPSDRFSAERTGGSVSTLTIQRTQQEDSAVYLCASSLYRTSGTTYNEQFFGPGTRLTVL.

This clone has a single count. The CDR3: CATSRGGRREGRDEQYF. The CDR3 DNA reads TGTGCCACCAGCAGAGGCGGGAGGCGGGAGGGCCGTGACGAGCAGTACTTC. This chain joins TRBV15 and TRBJ2-7; 9 bases map to TRBD2. The CDR3 is made up of 17 amino acids. The germline V gene encodes CDR1 LNHNV and CDR2 YYDKDF (reference sequence). The J segment lost 5 bases and the V segment lost 1 base, leaving 12 bases of the junction unmatched.

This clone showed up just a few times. The CDR3 protein is CASSLRGQITTDTQYF. DNA for the CDR3: TGCGCCAGCAGCCTCCGTGGACAGATCACAACAGATACGCAGTATTTT. The rearrangement uses TRBV5-1 and TRBJ2-3, with TRBD1 as a possible D gene (6 bases). The length of the CDR3 is 16 residues. The germline gives CDR1 SGHRS, CDR2 YFSETQ. Deletions cut 4 bases from V and 3 bases from J, with 18 bases between.

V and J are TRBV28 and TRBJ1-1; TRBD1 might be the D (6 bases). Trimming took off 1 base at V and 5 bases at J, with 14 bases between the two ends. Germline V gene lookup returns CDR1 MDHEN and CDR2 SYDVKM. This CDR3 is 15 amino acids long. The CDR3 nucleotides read TGTGCCAGCAGTTTATTCTTACAGGGAGATACTGAAGCTTTCTTT. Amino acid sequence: CASSLFLQGDTEAFF. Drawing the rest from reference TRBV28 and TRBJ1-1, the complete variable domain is DVKVTQSSRYLVKRTGEKVFLECVQDMDHENMFWYRQDPGLGLRLIYFSYDVKMKEKGDIPEGYSVSREKKERFSLILESASTNQTSMYLCASSLFLQGDTEAFFGQGTRLTVV.

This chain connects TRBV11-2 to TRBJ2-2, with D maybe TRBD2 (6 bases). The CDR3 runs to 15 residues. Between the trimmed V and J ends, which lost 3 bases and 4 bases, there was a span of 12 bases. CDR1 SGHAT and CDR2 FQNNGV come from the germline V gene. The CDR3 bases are TGTGCCAGCAGCTTTCATGGGACTTCCACCGGGGAGCTGTTTTTT. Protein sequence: CASSFHGTSTGELFF. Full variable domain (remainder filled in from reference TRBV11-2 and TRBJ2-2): EAGVAQSPRYKIIEKRQSVAFWCNPISGHATLYWYQQILGQGPKLLIQFQNNGVVDDSQLPKDRFSAERLKGVDSTLKIQPAKLEDSAVYLCASSFHGTSTGELFFGEGSRLTVL.

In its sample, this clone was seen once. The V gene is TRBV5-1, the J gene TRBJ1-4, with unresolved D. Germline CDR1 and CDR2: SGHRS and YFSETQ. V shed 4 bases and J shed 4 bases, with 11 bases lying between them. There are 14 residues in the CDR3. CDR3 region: CASSLNSNNEKLFF. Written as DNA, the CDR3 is TGCGCCAGCAGCCTGAACAGTAATAATGAAAAACTGTTTTTT.

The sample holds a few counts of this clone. The CDR3 nucleotides are TGTGCCAGCTCATCCGACAGGGTGCCTGTGAACACTGAAGCTTTCTTT. As protein: CASSSDRVPVNTEAFF. V gene TRBV18 combines with J gene TRBJ1-1; 7 bases match TRBD1. Trimming at V came to 5 bases and at J to 0 bases, leaving 9 bases not matched to a gene. The germline gives CDR1 KGHSH, CDR2 LQKENI. The CDR3 loop spans 16 amino acids. Using reference TRBV18 and TRBJ1-1 for the parts outside the CDR3, the full variable domain is NAGVMQNPRHLVRRRGQEARLRCSPMKGHSHVYWYRQLPEEGLKFMVYLQKENIIDESGMPKERFSAEFPKEGPSILRIQQVVRGDSAAYFCASSSDRVPVNTEAFFGQGTRLTVV.

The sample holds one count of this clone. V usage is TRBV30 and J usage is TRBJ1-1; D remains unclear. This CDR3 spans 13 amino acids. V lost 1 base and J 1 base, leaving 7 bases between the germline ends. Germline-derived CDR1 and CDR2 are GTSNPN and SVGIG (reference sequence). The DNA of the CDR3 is TGTGCCTGGAGTGATGTAGAGAACACTGAAGCTTTCTTT. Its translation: CAWSDVENTEAFF. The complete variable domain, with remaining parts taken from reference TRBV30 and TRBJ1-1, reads SQTIHQWPATLVQPVGSPLSLECTVEGTSNPNLYWYRQAAGRGLQLLFYSVGIGQISSEVPQNLSASRPQDRQFILSSKKLLLSDSGFYLCAWSDVENTEAFFGQGTRLTVV.

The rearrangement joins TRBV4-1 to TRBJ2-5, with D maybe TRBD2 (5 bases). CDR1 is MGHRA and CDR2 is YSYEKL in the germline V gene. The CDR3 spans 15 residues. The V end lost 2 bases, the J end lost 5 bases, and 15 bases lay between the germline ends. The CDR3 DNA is TGCGCCAGCAGCCAAACGGACTTCCCCAAGGAGACCCAGTACTTC. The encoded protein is CASSQTDFPKETQYF.

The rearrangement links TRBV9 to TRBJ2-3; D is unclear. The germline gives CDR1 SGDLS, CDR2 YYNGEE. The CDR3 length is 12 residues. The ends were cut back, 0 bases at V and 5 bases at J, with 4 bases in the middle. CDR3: CASSVGIDTQYF. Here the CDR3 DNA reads TGTGCCAGCAGCGTAGGTATAGATACGCAGTATTTT.

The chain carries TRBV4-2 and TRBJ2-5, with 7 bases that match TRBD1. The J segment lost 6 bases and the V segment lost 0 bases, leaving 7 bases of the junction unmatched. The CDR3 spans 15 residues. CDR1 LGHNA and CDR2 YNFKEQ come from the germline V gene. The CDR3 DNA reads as TGTGCCAGCAGCCAAGATGGGGCACAGGGGAAGACCCAGTACTTC. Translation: CASSQDGAQGKTQYF.